This T cell receptor (beta chain) stems from a study of beta chain features in type 1 diabetes. For the study at large: The study examined 107,917,701 sorted cells across all samples.

Overall study results and limits: In the patient group, naive, central memory and Treg TCRB repertoires seemed more alike than in the healthy donor group.

The CDR3 spans 14 residues. V lost 2 bases, J lost 1 base, and 11 bases lay in between. The germline V gene encodes CDR1 GTSNPN and CDR2 SVGIG (reference sequence). About this clone: Its specificity is not known.

cDNA synthesis used the whole RNA isolate, giving expressed TCRB sequences. TCRdb's copy holds only in-frame clones and misses some; the assay was immunoSEQ multiplex PCR. The sample has about 180,000 clones, approximately 13% seen once. The source material was central memory CD4+ T cells from blood. This receptor was obtained from a woman between 18 and 30 years old in good health. The chain links TRBV30 to TRBJ1-1; TRBD1 is a possible D gene (5 bases). Written as DNA, the CDR3 is TGTGCCTGGAGTTTCCCCCAGGGGAACACTGAAGCTTTCTTT. Residues: CAWSFPQGNTEAFF.